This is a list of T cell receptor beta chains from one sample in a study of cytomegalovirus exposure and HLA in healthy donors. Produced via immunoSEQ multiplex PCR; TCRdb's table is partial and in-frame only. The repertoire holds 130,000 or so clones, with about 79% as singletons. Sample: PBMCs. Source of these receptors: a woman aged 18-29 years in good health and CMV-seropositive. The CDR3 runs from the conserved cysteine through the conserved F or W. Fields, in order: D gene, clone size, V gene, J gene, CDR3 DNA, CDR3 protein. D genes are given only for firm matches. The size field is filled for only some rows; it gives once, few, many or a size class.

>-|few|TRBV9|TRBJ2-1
TGTGCCAGCAGCGTAGGAAAGCACAATGAGCAGTTCTTC
CASSVGKHNEQFF
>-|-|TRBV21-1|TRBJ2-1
TGTGCCAGCAGCAATATGGGGGACAAATCCTACAATGAGCAGTTCTTC
CASSNMGDKSYNEQFF
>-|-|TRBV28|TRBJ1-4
TGTGCCAGCAGCACACCTTCAACTAATGAAAAACTGTTTTTT
CASSTPSTNEKLFF
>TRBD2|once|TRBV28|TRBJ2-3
TGTGCCAGCAGTTTATTGACGGAGCGGGGTGCCGTTTTT
CASSLLTERGAVF
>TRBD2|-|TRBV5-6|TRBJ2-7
TGTGCCAGCAGCTCCTTAGCGGGGGGGTACGAGCAGTACTTC
CASSSLAGGYEQYF
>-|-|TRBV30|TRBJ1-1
TGTGCCCAGACTCTAAGTAGTGTAGTCCTGGCCACTGAAGCTTTCTTT
CAQTLSSVVLATEAFF
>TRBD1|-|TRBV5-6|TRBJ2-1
TGTGCCAGCAGCCGCGGACAGGGGAGAAATGAGCAGTTCTTC
CASSRGQGRNEQFF
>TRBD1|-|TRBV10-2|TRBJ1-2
TGCGCCAGCGCAGACAGGGGGCTCGATGGCTACACCTTC
CASADRGLDGYTF
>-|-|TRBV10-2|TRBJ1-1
TGCGCCAGCAGCCAAGCGCACGAGGGAGCTTTCTTT
CASSQAHEGAFF
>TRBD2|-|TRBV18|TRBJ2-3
TGTGCCAGCTCACTGCTTGCAGCGGGGGGGGAATCGACAGATACGCAGTATTTT
CASSLLAAGGESTDTQYF
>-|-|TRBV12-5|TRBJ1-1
TGTGCTAGTGGATCCGGGACACCTAAGGGGTACACTGAAGCTTTCTTT
CASGSGTPKGYTEAFF
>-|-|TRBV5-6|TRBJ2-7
TGTGCCAGCAGCTTCGGAGACGAGCAGTACTTC
CASSFGDEQYF
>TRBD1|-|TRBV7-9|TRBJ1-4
TGTGCCAGCAGCCCGACGGATTGGTTAAAGGGACAGGGGTTCGGAAAACTGTTTTTT
CASSPTDWLKGQGFGKLFF
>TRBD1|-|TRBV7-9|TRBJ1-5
TGTGCCAGCAGCTTTGACAGGGACGGCAATCAGCCCCAGCATTTT
CASSFDRDGNQPQHF
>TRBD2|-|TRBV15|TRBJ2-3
TGTGCCACCAGTGGGACTAGCGGGGGGCCAGATACGCAGTATTTT
CATSGTSGGPDTQYF
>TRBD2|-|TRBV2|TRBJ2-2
TGTGCCAGCAGGGAACCGGGACTAGAAACCGGGGAGCTGTTTTTT
CASREPGLETGELFF
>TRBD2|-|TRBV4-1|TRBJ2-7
TGCGCCAGCAGCCAGTCCCCAGCGGGGCCGGGCGAGCAGTACTTC
CASSQSPAGPGEQYF
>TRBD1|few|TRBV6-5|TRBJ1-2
TGTGCCAGCAGTTACTTACGGACAGGTGGGCCTTATGGCTACACCTTC
CASSYLRTGGPYGYTF